This is a list of T cell receptor beta chains from one sample in a study of CXCR3-negative and CXCR3-positive naive CD8 T cells. TCRdb reprocessed the 5' RACE reads, keeping one entry per CDR3 protein, no DNA. This sample contains about 98,000 distinct CDR3 sequences. The source material was naive CXCR3+ CD8+ T cells from blood. The origin of the receptors is a human donor in good health. Some clones in this sample may be carry-over from other donors' samples. The CDR3 runs from the conserved cysteine through the conserved F or W. The order of the fields is V gene, J gene, CDR3 protein.

TRBV6-2/TRBV6-3	TRBJ2-7	CASSSGDSQFYEQYF
TRBV6-5	TRBJ2-3	CASSWSAGSTDTQYF
TRBV7-8	TRBJ2-6	CASSLGLLSGANVLTF
TRBV29-1	TRBJ2-5	CSVPSGGALETQYF
TRBV20-1	TRBJ1-2	CSARSKGQTNYGYTF
TRBV12-3/TRBV12-4	TRBJ2-3	CASSLMGIPDTQYF
TRBV11-2	TRBJ2-2	CASSPEVWGPGGELFF
TRBV6-1	TRBJ2-1	CASIHLDEQFF
TRBV5-1	TRBJ2-1	CASSLPPSGGFREQFF
TRBV4-2	TRBJ1-1	CASSQVGRVGTEAFF
TRBV14	TRBJ2-5	CASSQAFGLEETQYF
TRBV7-6	TRBJ1-1	CASSLGQGGSSTEAFF
TRBV3-1	TRBJ2-1	CASSAGTGFEQFF
TRBV15	TRBJ2-1	CATSRDIYSGQLQFF
TRBV29-1	TRBJ1-5	CSARGDSNQPQHF
TRBV29-1	TRBJ2-7	CSAWDRDFYEQYF
TRBV7-8	TRBJ2-4	CASSLEGSWLLAKNIQYF
TRBV9	TRBJ2-7	CASSVGDRTYEQYF
TRBV15	TRBJ2-1	CATSARTGLYNEQFF
TRBV28	TRBJ1-1	CASSTGALTFF
TRBV27	TRBJ2-7	CASSLLGDKGHEQYF
TRBV12-3/TRBV12-4	TRBJ1-2	CASSPGTGDYYTF